This T cell receptor (beta chain) was retrieved from a study of OX40 agonist ivuxolimab in advanced cancers. Study-level background: Each patient was given ivuxolimab into a vein every 2 weeks, at 0.01 to 10 mg/kg. Dose-escalation cases comprised hepatocellular carcinoma, melanoma, renal cell or head and neck cancer. Study-level findings and limits: Some nonresponders additionally presented with little normalized T-cell clonal expansion.

Autoimmune disease history or systemic immunosuppression excluded patients. About this clone: Its cognate antigen is unknown.

Profiling relied on immunoSEQ multiplex PCR, and the TCRdb table lists in-frame clones only, not all of them. The table has tens of thousands of clones, 80% to 90% seen once. The germline gives CDR1 SGDLS, CDR2 YYNGEE. Trimming left V 3 bases short and J 2 bases short, with 6 bases between. This CDR3 has 13 amino acids. The sample here was CD4+ or CD8+ T cells sorted from blood, taken in a trial of the OX40 agonist ivuxolimab. This chain links TRBV9 with TRBJ2-1; D gene unclear. This receptor was identified in an adult with an advanced solid tumor such as melanoma, head and neck, liver or kidney cancer. The CDR3 sequence: CASSGVPYNEQFF. The CDR3 bases are TGTGCCAGCAGCGGCGTACCCTACAATGAGCAGTTCTTC.